This T cell receptor (beta chain) was recorded in a study of beta chain features in type 1 diabetes. The CDR3 spans 16 residues. Germline lookup yields CDR1 SGHDN and CDR2 FVKESK. The V and J ends lost 3 bases and 2 bases respectively, with 16 bases between them. As every portion of the isolated RNA was reverse transcribed, the sequencing read expressed TCRB transcripts. Libraries were prepared by immunoSEQ multiplex PCR; TCRdb keeps only in-frame clonotypes and omits some of them. The sample carries a few hundred thousand clones, about 15% recorded once. The TCR sequence derives from a man between 25 and 39 years old in good health. Sequencing used naive CD4+ T cells from blood. The genes are TRBV14 and TRBJ1-1; the D is unclear. CDR3 nucleotides: TGTGCCAGCAGCCAGAAGCTTGGCCTACAAAACACTGAAGCTTTCTTT. Its protein is CASSQKLGLQNTEAFF.